The present TCR beta chain was sequenced within a study of cytomegalovirus exposure and HLA in healthy donors. The CDR3 contains 14 residues. V lost 9 bases, J lost 3 bases, and 15 bases lay in between. CDR1 is MDHEN and CDR2 is SYDVKM in the germline V gene. Assay used: immunoSEQ multiplex PCR; TCRdb lists only in-frame clones, some missing. This table has around 150,000 clones, approximately 87% appearing once. This TCR was sampled from a woman aged 30 to 39 in good health and CMV-seronegative. Sample: PBMCs. The chain recombines TRBV28 with TRBJ1-5; D not certain. The CDR3 sequence is CASRQGNYNQPQHF. CDR3 nucleotide sequence: TGTGCCAGTAGACAAGGCAACTACAATCAGCCCCAGCATTTT.